The table lists the clone carrying this T cell receptor (beta chain) with a few counts. Its antigen is not known. The library attached unique molecular identifiers to individual cDNA molecules. Original methodology: Samples held a median of around 100,000 TCRs, range roughly 20,000–700,000. A single record per CDR3 protein comes from TCRdb applying MiXCR to the RACE reads. None of the V and J calls come from the authors' own analysis; TCRdb made them. The sample has 30,000 to 40,000 distinct CDR3 sequences, 4.5% to 5.5% seen once. This sample was taken from a study of human T cells and chemical hapten exposure. For the study at large: Among samples, TCR yields varied mainly because of small differences in pooled library volume.

Points from the study as a whole: TCRs above 1 in 1000 frequency did not change with DPC sensitization.

As to time point: healthy volunteer bleed at 6 weeks. Unfractionated whole blood was the source of the extracted total RNA. This clonotype was sampled from a human donor in good health. Some clones in this sample may be carry-over from other donors' samples. The sequencing sample was made of whole blood.

CDR3 nucleotides: TGTGCCAGCAGTTTCCAGGGAGGGTCTGGAAACACCATATATTTT. Translated: CASSFQGGSGNTIYF. The V gene is TRBV28, the J gene TRBJ1-3; D might be TRBD1 (5 bases). CDR3 length: 15 residues. The germline CDR1 and CDR2 sequences are MDHEN and SYDVKM. The V gene lost 3 bases and the J gene lost 1 base, with 10 bases spanning the gap.